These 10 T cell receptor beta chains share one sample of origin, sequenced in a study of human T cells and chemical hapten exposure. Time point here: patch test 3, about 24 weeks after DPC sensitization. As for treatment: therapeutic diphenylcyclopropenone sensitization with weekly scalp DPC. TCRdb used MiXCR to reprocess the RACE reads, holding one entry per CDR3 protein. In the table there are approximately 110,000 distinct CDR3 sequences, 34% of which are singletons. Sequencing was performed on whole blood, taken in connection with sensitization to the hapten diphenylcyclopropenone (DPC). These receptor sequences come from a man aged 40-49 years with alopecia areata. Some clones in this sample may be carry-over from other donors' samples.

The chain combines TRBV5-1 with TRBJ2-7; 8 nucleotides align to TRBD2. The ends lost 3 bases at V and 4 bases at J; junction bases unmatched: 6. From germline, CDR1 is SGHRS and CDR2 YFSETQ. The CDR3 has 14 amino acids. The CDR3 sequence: CASSSPGGGYEQYF. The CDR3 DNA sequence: TGCGCCAGCAGCTCTCCGGGAGGGGGGTACGAGCAGTACTTC.

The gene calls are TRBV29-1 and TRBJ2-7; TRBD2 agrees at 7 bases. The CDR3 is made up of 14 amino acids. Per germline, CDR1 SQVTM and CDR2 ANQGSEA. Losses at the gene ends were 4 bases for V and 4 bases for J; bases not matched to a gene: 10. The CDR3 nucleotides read TGCAGCGTTGTATGGCAGGCCGGGGGGTACGAGCAGTACTTC. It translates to CSVVWQAGGYEQYF.

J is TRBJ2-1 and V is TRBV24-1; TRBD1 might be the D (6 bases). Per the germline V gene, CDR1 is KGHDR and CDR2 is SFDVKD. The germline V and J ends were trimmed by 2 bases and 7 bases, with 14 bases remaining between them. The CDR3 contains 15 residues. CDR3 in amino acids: CATSDSGQFLNEQFF. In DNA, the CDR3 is TGTGCCACCAGTGATTCCGGACAGTTTTTGAATGAGCAGTTCTTC.

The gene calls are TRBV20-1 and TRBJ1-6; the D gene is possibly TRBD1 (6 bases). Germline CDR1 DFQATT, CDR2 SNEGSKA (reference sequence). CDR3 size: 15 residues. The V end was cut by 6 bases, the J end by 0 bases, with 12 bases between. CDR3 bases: TGCAGTGCCCGGGGGGGCGGCTCCTATAATTCACCCCTCCACTTT. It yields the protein CSARGGGSYNSPLHF.

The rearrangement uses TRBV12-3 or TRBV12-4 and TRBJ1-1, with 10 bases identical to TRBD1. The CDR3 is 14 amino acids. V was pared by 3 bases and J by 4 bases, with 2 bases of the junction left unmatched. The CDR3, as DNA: TGTGCCAGCAGTTTTCGGACAGGGGGCACTGAAGCTTTCTTT. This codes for CASSFRTGGTEAFF.

The CDR3 loop reads CASSLRGMGNQPQHF. The CDR3 DNA sequence: TGTGCCAGCAGTTTGAGGGGCATGGGCAATCAGCCCCAGCATTTT. The V and J genes are TRBV28 and TRBJ1-5, with D maybe TRBD1 (5 bases). The ends were cut back, 3 bases at V and 2 bases at J, with 11 bases in the middle. The CDR3 covers 15 residues. Per germline, CDR1 MDHEN and CDR2 SYDVKM.

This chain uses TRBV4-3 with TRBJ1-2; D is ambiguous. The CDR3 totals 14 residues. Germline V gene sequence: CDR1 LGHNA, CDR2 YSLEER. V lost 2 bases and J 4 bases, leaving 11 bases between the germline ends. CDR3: CASSQLANSYGYTF. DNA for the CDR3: TGCGCCAGCAGCCAACTGGCCAATAGCTATGGCTACACCTTC.

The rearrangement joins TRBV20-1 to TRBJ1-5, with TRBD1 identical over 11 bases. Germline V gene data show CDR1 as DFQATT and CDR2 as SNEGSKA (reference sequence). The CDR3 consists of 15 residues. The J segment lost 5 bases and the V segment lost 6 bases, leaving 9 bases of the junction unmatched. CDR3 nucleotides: TGCAGTGCGTACACCGGGACAGGGGGTCATCAGCCCCAGCATTTT. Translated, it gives CSAYTGTGGHQPQHF.

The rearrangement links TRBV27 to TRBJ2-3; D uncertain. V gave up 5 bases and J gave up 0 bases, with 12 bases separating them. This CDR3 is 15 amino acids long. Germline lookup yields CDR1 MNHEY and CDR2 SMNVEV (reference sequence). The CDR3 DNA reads TGTGCCAGCAGTCCCACACTATTGAGCACAGATACGCAGTATTTT. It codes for CASSPTLLSTDTQYF.

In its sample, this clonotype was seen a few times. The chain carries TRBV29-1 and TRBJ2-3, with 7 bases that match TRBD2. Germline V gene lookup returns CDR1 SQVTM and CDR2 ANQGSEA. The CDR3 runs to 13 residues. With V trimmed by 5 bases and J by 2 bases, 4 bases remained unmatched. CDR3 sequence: CSVWSGTTDTQYF. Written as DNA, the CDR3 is TGCAGCGTTTGGAGCGGGACCACAGATACGCAGTATTTT.